The sequence of this TCR beta chain was determined in a study of T-cell memory formation after mild COVID-19. The study, taken as a whole, reports: Largely, contracting CD4+ clones fell within CM and EM, and contracting CD8+ clones within EMRA.

Losses at the gene ends were 2 bases for V and 3 bases for J; bases not matched to a gene: 5. This CDR3 spans 15 amino acids. Germline CDR1 SGHNT, CDR2 YYREEE (reference sequence). This clonotype has more than one count but fewer than ten. Its cognate antigen is unknown. From the 5' RACE reads, TCRdb called clonotypes with MiXCR, one entry per CDR3 protein. The repertoire holds more than 300,000 distinct CDR3 sequences, roughly an eighth seen once, with under 25% in the top ten. Sequencing was done on a sample of PBMCs or a T cell subset sorted from them (not recorded which). This receptor was obtained from a man between 18 and 35 years old who had mild COVID-19 (a few samples of this study predate the infection). Cell type and time point are not known. The chain joins TRBV5-4 to TRBJ2-7; 10 bases line up with TRBD1. In DNA, the CDR3 is TGTGCCAGCAGCTTTCGACGGACAGGGGGCTACGAGCAGTACTTC. The encoded protein is CASSFRRTGGYEQYF. Full variable domain (remainder filled in from reference TRBV5-4 and TRBJ2-7): ETGVTQSPTHLIKTRGQQVTLRCSSQSGHNTVSWYQQALGQGPQFIFQYYREEENGRGNFPPRFSGLQFPNYSSELNVNALELDDSALYLCASSFRRTGGYEQYFGPGTRLTVT.